This T cell receptor beta chain was profiled in a study of T-cell reconstitution after alpha-beta-depleted transplantation in children. On this clonotype: This may come from a read error, since a much larger clone is one base off.

The TCRbeta library was prepared with unique molecular identifiers. Using its own MiXCR run on the PCR reads, TCRdb lists one record per CDR3 protein. The table shows approximately 400,000 distinct CDR3 sequences, with roughly a tenth occurring only once. Unmatched junction bases numbered 16, after V lost 4 bases and J lost 2 bases. Looked up from germline, CDR1 is LGHNA and CDR2 is YNFKEQ. The CDR3 consists of 18 residues. This sequence originates from a human donor who donated a stem cell graft to a child with acute myeloid leukemia. The sample was PBMCs from the stem cell graft donor, taken from the stem cell graft. The chain joins TRBV4-2 to TRBJ2-7; 8 bases agree with TRBD2. Here the CDR3 DNA reads TGTGCCAGCAGCCCTCGGGGTGTAGCGGGACAATCAGCCTACGAGCAGTACTTC. Amino acid sequence: CASSPRGVAGQSAYEQYF.